This entry features one TCR beta chain sequence. Donors had localized lung adenocarcinoma, a non-small cell lung cancer. MiXCR was run by TCRdb on the PCR reads, yielding one entry per CDR3 protein. Among approximately 13,000 distinct CDR3 sequences, 53% were seen once, and the ten largest hold 25% to 35%. This sample is part of a study of CD4 and CD8 cells across lung adenocarcinoma regions. CDR3 size: 14 residues. The germline V gene encodes CDR1 MGHRA and CDR2 YSYEKL. The origin of this receptor is a female donor with lung adenocarcinoma. The CD4 and CD8 labels of this study may be unreliable. Material for sequencing was CD8+ T cells from the center of a lung tumor. This chain connects TRBV4-1 to TRBJ2-5; the D gene is possibly TRBD1 (5 bases). The tail of the sequence fits TRBJ2-7 better, so the J call may be wrong. CDR3 in DNA: TGCGCCAGCAGCCAAGGGTCAGGGTTCTACGAGCAGTACTTC. It encodes CASSQGSGFYEQYF.